The clone carrying this T cell receptor beta chain has only a few counts. Its cognate antigen is unknown. The data derive from a study of cytomegalovirus exposure and HLA in healthy donors. CDR1 is SGHDT, CDR2 YYEEEE, per germline. V lost 2 bases, J lost 8 bases, and 10 bases lay in between. The CDR3 runs 13 residues. The study ran its PCR with 60 Vbeta and 13 Jbeta primers. The method was immunoSEQ multiplex PCR; TCRdb's version includes in-frame clones alone and lacks a portion of them. The sample contains approximately 150,000 clones, about 75% of which appear only once. Study findings and constraints: Reportedly, cytomegalovirus status was diagnosed with high sensitivity and specificity. There were reportedly fewer N-insertions in an Asian-associated ancestry cluster than the approximately 670-donor mean, in a later analysis.

This clonotype originated in a man aged 18 to 29 in good health and CMV-seropositive. The chain is built from TRBV5-6 and TRBJ2-2; tentatively, D is TRBD2 (6 bases). The specimen sequenced was PBMCs. The CDR3 DNA is TGTGCCAGCAGCTTTAAACGGGAGGGGGAGCTGTTTTTT. It translates to CASSFKREGELFF.